The clone carrying this TCR beta chain was counted a few times. This entry is derived from a study of T-cell memory formation after mild COVID-19. As for the study in general: For the most part, TCR clusters were specific to one donor.

Germline CDR1 reads LNHNV; CDR2 reads YYDKDF (reference sequence). The V gene lost 0 bases and the J gene lost 5 bases, with 13 bases spanning the gap. This CDR3 has 15 amino acids. TCRdb reprocessed the 5' RACE reads via MiXCR and lists one record per CDR3 protein. The profile shows 530,000 or so distinct CDR3 sequences, 15% to 20% of them singletons. Sequencing used PBMCs or a T cell subset sorted from them (not recorded which). The receptor was isolated from an adult woman who had mild COVID-19 (a few samples of this study predate the infection). Cell type and time point are not known. The gene calls are TRBV15 and TRBJ2-5; D gene unclear. The chain's CDR3 is CATSRDVTIGETQYF. The CDR3, as DNA: TGTGCCACCAGCAGAGATGTAACCATCGGGGAGACCCAGTACTTC.